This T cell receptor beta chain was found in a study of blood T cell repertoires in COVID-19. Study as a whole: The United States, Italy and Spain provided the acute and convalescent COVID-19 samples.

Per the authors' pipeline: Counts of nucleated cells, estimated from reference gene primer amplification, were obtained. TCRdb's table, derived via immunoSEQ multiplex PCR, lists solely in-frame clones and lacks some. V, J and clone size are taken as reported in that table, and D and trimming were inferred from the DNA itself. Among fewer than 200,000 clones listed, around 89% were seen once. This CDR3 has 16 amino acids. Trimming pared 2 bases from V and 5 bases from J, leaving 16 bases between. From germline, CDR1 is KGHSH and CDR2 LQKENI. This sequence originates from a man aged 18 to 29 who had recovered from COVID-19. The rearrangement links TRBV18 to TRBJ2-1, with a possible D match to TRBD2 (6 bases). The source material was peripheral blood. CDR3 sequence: CASSPTVSGGNNEQFF. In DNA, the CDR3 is TGTGCCAGCTCACCAACCGTGTCAGGAGGGAACAATGAGCAGTTCTTC.